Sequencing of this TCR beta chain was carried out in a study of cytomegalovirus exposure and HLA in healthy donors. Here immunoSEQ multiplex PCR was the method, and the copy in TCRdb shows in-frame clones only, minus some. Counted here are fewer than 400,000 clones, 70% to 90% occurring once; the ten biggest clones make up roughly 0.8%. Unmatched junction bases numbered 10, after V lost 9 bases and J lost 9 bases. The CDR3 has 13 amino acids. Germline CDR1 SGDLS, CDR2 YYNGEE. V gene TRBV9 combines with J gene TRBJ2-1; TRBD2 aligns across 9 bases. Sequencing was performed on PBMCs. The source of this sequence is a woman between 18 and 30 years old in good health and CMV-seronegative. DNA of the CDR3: TGTGCCACCTCTAGCGGGACTTTAGGTGAGCAGTTCTTC. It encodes CATSSGTLGEQFF.